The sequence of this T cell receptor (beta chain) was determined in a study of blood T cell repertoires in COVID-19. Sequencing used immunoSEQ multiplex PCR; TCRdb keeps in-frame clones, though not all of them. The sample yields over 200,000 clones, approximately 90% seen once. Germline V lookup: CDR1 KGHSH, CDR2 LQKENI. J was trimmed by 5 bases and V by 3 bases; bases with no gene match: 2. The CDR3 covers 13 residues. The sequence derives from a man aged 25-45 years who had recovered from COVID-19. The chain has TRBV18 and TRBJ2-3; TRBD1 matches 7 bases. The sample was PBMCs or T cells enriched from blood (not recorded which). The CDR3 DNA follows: TGTGCCAGCTCACCCCACAGGGGAGATACGCAGTATTTT. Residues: CASSPHRGDTQYF.